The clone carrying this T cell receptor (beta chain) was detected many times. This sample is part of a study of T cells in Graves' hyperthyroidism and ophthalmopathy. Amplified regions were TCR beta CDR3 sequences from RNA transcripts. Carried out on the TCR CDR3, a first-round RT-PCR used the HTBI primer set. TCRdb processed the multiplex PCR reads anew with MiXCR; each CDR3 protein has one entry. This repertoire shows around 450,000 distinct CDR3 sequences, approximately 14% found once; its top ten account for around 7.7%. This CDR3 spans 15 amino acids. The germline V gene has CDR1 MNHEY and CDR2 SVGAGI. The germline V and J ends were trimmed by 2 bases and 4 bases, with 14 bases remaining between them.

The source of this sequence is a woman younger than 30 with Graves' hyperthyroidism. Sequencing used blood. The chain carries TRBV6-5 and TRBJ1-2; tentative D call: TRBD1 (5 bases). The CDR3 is CASSYGSGPFYGYTF. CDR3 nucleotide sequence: TGTGCCAGCAGTTACGGCTCGGGACCATTCTATGGCTACACCTTC.